This T cell receptor beta chain was obtained from a study of CD8 T cells in ankylosing spondylitis. Points from the study as a whole: About 8 highly homologous variants made up a TCR beta motif, and this motif appeared characteristic of ankylosing spondylitis blood. Significant enrichment of disease-linked clones was reported in matched ankylosing spondylitis synovial fluid.

Researchers built TCR beta libraries using quantitative 5'-RACE with molecular barcodes. TCRdb fed the 5' RACE reads into MiXCR, producing one record per CDR3 protein. The table lists hundreds of thousands of distinct CDR3 sequences, 20% of them singletons. The CDR3 is 16 residues long. Regarding this clonotype: What it binds is unknown.

The sample consisted of blood, either unsorted or a sorted T cell fraction (not recorded which). This TCR was recovered from a male donor with ankylosing spondylitis or in good health (not recorded which). V usage is TRBV21-1 and J usage is TRBJ1-1; no check of the table's D call, TRBD1, against the DNA was made. TRBV21-1 is reported as a pseudogene. CDR3: CASSKVKGTANTEAFF. DNA of the CDR3: TGTGCCAGCAGCAAAGTCAAGGGGACAGCGAACACTGAAGCTTTCTTT.